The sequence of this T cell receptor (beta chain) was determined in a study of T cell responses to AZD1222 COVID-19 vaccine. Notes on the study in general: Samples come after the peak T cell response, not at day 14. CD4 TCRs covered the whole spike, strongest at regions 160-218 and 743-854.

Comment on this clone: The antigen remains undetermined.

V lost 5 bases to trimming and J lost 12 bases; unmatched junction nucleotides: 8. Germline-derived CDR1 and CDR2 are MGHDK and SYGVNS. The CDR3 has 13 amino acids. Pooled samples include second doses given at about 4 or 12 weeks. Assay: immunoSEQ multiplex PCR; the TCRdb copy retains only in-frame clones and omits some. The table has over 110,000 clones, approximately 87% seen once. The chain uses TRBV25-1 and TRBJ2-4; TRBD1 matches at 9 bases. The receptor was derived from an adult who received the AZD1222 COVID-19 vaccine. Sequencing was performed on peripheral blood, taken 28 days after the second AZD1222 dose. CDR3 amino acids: CASSNPGTGNQYF. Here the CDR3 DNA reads TGTGCCAGCAGTAACCCCGGGACAGGGAATCAGTACTTC.